This TCR beta chain was identified in a study of breast tumors, draining lymph nodes, adjacent tissues. Study-wide points: Tumor TCR diversity was below lymph nodes but above nontumor tissue. That most tumor T cells come from lymph nodes remained unproven.

This clonotype has at least ten counts. What it recognizes is unknown. Samples came from axillary lymph nodes draining the breast cancer. The CDR3 totals 13 residues. The V end was cut by 5 bases, the J end by 2 bases, with 10 bases between. The germline V gene has CDR1 SGHVS and CDR2 FNYEAQ. TCRdb called the multiplex PCR reads again in MiXCR, with one record for every CDR3 protein. The table records 130,000 or so distinct CDR3 sequences, around 20% of them present only once. This clonotype originated in a female donor with breast cancer. Some clones in this sample may be carry-over from other donors' samples. V usage is TRBV7-6 and J usage is TRBJ2-7; D might be TRBD2 (5 bases). The specimen sequenced was axillary lymph node tissue. CDR3: CASSRDGTYEQYF. In DNA, the CDR3 is TGTGCCAGCAGCCGGGATGGGACCTACGAGCAGTACTTC.